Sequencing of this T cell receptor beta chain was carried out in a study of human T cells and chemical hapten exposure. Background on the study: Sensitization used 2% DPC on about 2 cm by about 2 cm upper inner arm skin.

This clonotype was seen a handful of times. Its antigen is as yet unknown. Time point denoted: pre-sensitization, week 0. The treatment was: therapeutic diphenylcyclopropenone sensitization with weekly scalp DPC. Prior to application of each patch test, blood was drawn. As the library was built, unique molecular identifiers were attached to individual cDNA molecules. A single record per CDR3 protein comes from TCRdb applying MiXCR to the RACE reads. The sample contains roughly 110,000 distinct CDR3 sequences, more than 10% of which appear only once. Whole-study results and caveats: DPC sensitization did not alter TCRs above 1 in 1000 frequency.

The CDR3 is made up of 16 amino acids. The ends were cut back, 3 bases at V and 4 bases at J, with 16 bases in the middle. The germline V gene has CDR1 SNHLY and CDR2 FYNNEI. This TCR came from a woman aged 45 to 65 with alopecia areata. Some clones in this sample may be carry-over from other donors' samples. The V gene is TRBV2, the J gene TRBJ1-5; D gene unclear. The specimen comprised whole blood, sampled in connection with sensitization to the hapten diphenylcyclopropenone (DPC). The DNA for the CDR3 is TGTGCCAGCAGTGACGGAGCATTAAGAGGGAATCAGCCCCAGCATTTT. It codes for CASSDGALRGNQPQHF.